The rows below give T cell receptor beta chains drawn from one sample of a study of shared clonotypes between healthy human individuals. The assay was immunoSEQ multiplex PCR, and TCRdb's table has in-frame clones only and misses some. Found here are roughly 170,000 clones, about 66% of them singletons; the top ten hold more than 9%. Material: memory CD4+ T cells sorted from blood. These receptors were collected from a man aged 25-45 years in good health. Each CDR3 is given with its conserved first and last residue.

v_call cdr3_length cdr3_aa
TRBV5-6 16 CASSLTGANLYNEQFF
TRBV5-1 12 CASSPEGYEQYF
TRBV19 14 CASTPRGRGDGYTF
TRBV5-4 16 CASSLIMGRTTGELFF
TRBV11-2 15 CASSLRGTSTDTQYF
TRBV9 14 CASSVTPSTDTQYF
TRBV7-7 15 CASSLGGLAGETQYF
TRBV9 15 CASSVATNYRAGYTF
TRBV11-2 16 CASSRPIAGGYNEQFF
TRBV2 15 CASSPGRGTHNEQFF
TRBV5-1 13 CASGQGTAYEQYF
TRBV4-3 15 CASSQEALGLAEAFF
TRBV14 16 CASSHTLSGGTGELFF
TRBV5-1 15 CASSLSARSGGEQYF
TRBV7-2 14 CASTPGGTSYEQYF
TRBV18 17 CASSLSAIRGENTEAFF
TRBV5-1 15 CASSHTGGRTDTQYF
TRBV21-1 16 CASSNGTGTTNEKLFF
TRBV2 12 CASSEIASGAFF